This T cell receptor (beta chain) was observed in a study of shared clonotypes between healthy human individuals. The V gene's germline CDR1 is MNHEY and CDR2 SMNVEV (reference sequence). Between the trimmed V and J ends, which lost 6 bases and 3 bases, there was a span of 12 bases. The CDR3 covers 14 residues. This clone was seen a single time. Roughly 33,000 T cell genomes, or about 0.2 ug DNA, went into the sorted-subset replicate PCRs. Assay: immunoSEQ multiplex PCR; the TCRdb copy retains only in-frame clones and omits some. The sample holds over a million clones, 78% seen once. Subsets obtained from CD4+ cells comprised CD45RA+ naive and CD45RA-negative memory cells.

This rearrangement joins TRBV27 to TRBJ1-5; tentative D call: TRBD1 (5 bases). This TCR was sampled from a man younger than 35 in good health. Some clones in this sample may be carry-over from other donors' samples. The sequenced sample consisted of memory CD4+ T cells from PBMCs. Subset given: CD45RA-negative fraction. The CDR3 DNA follows: TGTGCCAGCAGGGACAAGGCCTACAATCAGCCCCAGCATTTT. Its translation is CASRDKAYNQPQHF.